The T cell receptor (beta chain) under discussion was sequenced for a study of cytotoxic CD8 clonotypes in ibrutinib-treated CLL. Study-wide background: There were 11 relapsed/refractory patients and more than 14 treatment-naive patients, and 17 to 18 were IGHV unmutated. Study-wide results and caveats: Clonality climbed at ibrutinib response, then dropped toward baseline at progression. Stable or contracted on treatment, public clonotypes were also uncommon.

Depths of 1 in 200,000 to 1 in 1 million T cells were the sequencing target. Assay: immunoSEQ multiplex PCR; the TCRdb copy retains only in-frame clones and omits some. The table shows 40,000 to 55,000 clones, with around 78% occurring only once. As regards this clone: Its antigen is undetermined.

V lost 8 bases and J lost 5, with 13 bases in between. The CDR3 runs to 13 residues. The germline V gene has CDR1 SGHTA and CDR2 FQGNSA. V is TRBV7-2 and J is TRBJ2-1, with TRBD2 as a possible D gene (6 bases). The specimen comprised PBMCs, sampled after 24 months of ibrutinib treatment. This clonotype originated in a human donor with chronic lymphocytic leukemia. The CDR3 nucleotides read TGTGCCAGCGCCGGGACTTTAAACAATGAGCAGTTCTTC. Protein sequence: CASAGTLNNEQFF.